These 19 T cell receptor beta chains share one sample of origin, sequenced in a study of T cells in Graves' hyperthyroidism and ophthalmopathy. Authors of the study amplified TCR beta CDR3 regions from RNA transcripts. The HTBI primer set served for first-round RT-PCR of the TCR CDR3. A single record per CDR3 protein comes from TCRdb applying MiXCR to the multiplex PCR reads. The repertoire includes 34,000 or so distinct CDR3 sequences, 52% of them detected once, and more than 25% sits in the top ten. The sequenced sample was blood. The receptors stem from a woman between 35 and 50 years old with Graves' ophthalmopathy.

This clonotype has ten or more counts. The chain carries TRBV7-2 and TRBJ2-2, with TRBD2 matching 8 bases. The germline V gene encodes CDR1 SGHTA and CDR2 FQGNSA. This CDR3 region has 19 residues. With 1 base clipped from V and 7 bases from J, the junction kept 17 bases outside the gene matches. CDR3 sequence: CASSLVSPSGGFYGGELFF. CDR3 in DNA: TGTGCCAGCAGCTTAGTAAGCCCCAGCGGGGGTTTTTACGGCGGGGAGCTGTTTTTT.

The table lists this clonotype with many counts. This chain uses TRBV10-3 with TRBJ1-2, with D maybe TRBD1 (6 bases). Trimming cost V 0 bases and J 8 bases, with 25 bases left between them. CDR1 and CDR2 (germline): ENHRY, SYGVKD. The CDR3 consists of 18 residues. The CDR3 spells CAISESAGPVPRGNGYTF. CDR3 bases: TGTGCCATCAGTGAGTCAGCGGGCCCGGTCCCAAGGGGGAACGGCTACACCTTC.

V is TRBV10-2 and J is TRBJ2-7; TRBD1 is a possible D gene (5 bases). The germline V and J ends were trimmed by 8 bases and 2 bases, with 13 bases remaining between them. This CDR3 region has 13 residues. The germline V gene encodes CDR1 WSHSY and CDR2 SAAADI. CDR3 sequence: CASSSQGPYEQYF. CDR3 coding DNA: TGCGCCAGCTCCAGTCAGGGTCCCTACGAGCAGTACTTC.

This clonotype was seen ten or more times. The rearrangement joins TRBV11-3 to TRBJ2-7, with D tentatively TRBD2 (6 bases). V shed 0 bases and J shed 3 bases, with 21 bases lying between them. Germline CDR1 and CDR2: SGHNT and YENEEA. The CDR3 consists of 18 residues. The DNA for the CDR3 is TGTGCCAGCAGCTTAGAGGGACTCTGGAGCCCCCAAAACTACGAGCAGTACTTC. Translation: CASSLEGLWSPQNYEQYF.

The V gene is TRBV6-6, the J gene TRBJ2-7, with D perhaps TRBD1 or TRBD2 (5 bases each). Trimming cost V 5 bases and J 7 bases, with 18 bases left between them. Germline values: CDR1 MNHNY, CDR2 SVGAGI (reference sequence). The CDR3 runs 14 residues. This CDR3 is CASSPGQPLSEQYF. The CDR3, as DNA: TGTGCCAGCAGTCCGGGGCAACCCCTCTCGGAGCAGTACTTC.

This clonotype was recorded at least ten times. The chain links TRBV12-3 or TRBV12-4 to TRBJ2-1; D gene ambiguous. The ends were cut back, 1 base at V and 2 bases at J, with 6 bases in the middle. The CDR3 totals 14 residues. CDR3 nucleotides: TGTGCCAGCAGTTTAGGCCGTCCCTACAATGAGCAGTTCTTC. This translates into CASSLGRPYNEQFF.

At least ten counts were recorded for this clonotype. V is TRBV6-1 and J is TRBJ2-3; maybe TRBD1 (7 bases). The CDR3 consists of 14 residues. From germline, CDR1 is MNHNS and CDR2 SASEGT. Trimming took off 8 bases at V and 1 base at J, with 13 bases between the two ends. The CDR3 DNA reads as TGTGCCAGCCAGGGGGGCGCCGGCACAGATACGCAGTATTTT. As protein: CASQGGAGTDTQYF.

This clonotype has ten or more counts. The chain joins TRBV7-9 to TRBJ1-2, with 9 bases aligning to TRBD1. Trimming cost V 3 bases and J 7 bases; bases outside gene matches: 6. CDR1 is SEHNR and CDR2 is FQNEAQ in the germline V gene (reference sequence). The CDR3 has 14 amino acids. CDR3 bases: TGTGCCAGCAGCTTGGAAACAGGGGGCTTTGGCTACACCTTC. Translated: CASSLETGGFGYTF.

This clonotype was recorded at least ten times. This rearrangement joins TRBV4-1 to TRBJ2-7, with D possibly being TRBD2 (6 bases). Germline V gene lookup returns CDR1 MGHRA and CDR2 YSYEKL. Trimming stripped 4 bases from V and 3 bases from J, with 16 bases between. This CDR3 is built from 15 residues. CDR3 region: CASSPTGGTFYEQYF. CDR3 nucleotide sequence: TGCGCCAGCAGCCCTACAGGCGGGACTTTCTACGAGCAGTACTTC.

The DNA for the CDR3 is TGTGCCAGCGGAGGGGCGGGAGCACAAGAGACCCAGTACTTC. Translating it yields CASGGAGAQETQYF. This chain links TRBV7-6 with TRBJ2-5, with TRBD2 matching 7 bases. Germline lookup yields CDR1 SGHVS and CDR2 FNYEAQ. The CDR3 length is 14 residues. Unmatched junction bases numbered 8, after V lost 8 bases and J lost 2 bases.

The CDR3 here is CATSEGLLAGVTDTQYF. In DNA, the CDR3 is TGTGCCACCAGTGAAGGGTTACTAGCGGGGGTCACAGATACGCAGTATTTT. The V and J genes are TRBV24-1 and TRBJ2-3; 11 bases map to TRBD2. J lost 2 bases, V lost 4 bases, and 7 bases had no gene match. There are 17 residues in the CDR3. Germline lookup yields CDR1 KGHDR and CDR2 SFDVKD.

The rearrangement joins TRBV29-1 to TRBJ1-1; D may be TRBD1 (5 bases). Germline assignment: CDR1 SQVTM and CDR2 ANQGSEA. The V and J ends lost 1 base and 2 bases respectively, with 8 bases between them. CDR3 length equals 13 residues. In DNA, the CDR3 is TGCAGCGTTGAAGTTACAGGAAACACTGAAGCTTTCTTT. Amino acid sequence: CSVEVTGNTEAFF.

This clonotype occurred many times. The rearrangement uses TRBV6-5 and TRBJ2-1, with D possibly matching TRBD2 (5 bases). Per germline, CDR1 MNHEY and CDR2 SVGAGI. The CDR3 contains 14 residues. V lost 6 bases to trimming and J lost 4 bases, with 13 bases between them. The CDR3 nucleotides are TGTGCCAGCAGACGGTGGGAGCTTTACAATGAGCAGTTCTTC. This codes for CASRRWELYNEQFF.

The V and J genes are TRBV9 and TRBJ2-2, with a possible D match to TRBD1 (6 bases). Germline V gives CDR1 SGDLS, CDR2 YYNGEE. Trimming stripped 10 bases from V and 1 base from J, with 17 bases between. This CDR3 has 15 residues. CDR3 in amino acids: CACGPTTGNTGELFF. The CDR3 DNA follows: TGTGCCTGCGGCCCCACGACAGGGAACACCGGGGAGCTGTTTTTT.

The V gene is TRBV12-3 or TRBV12-4, the J gene TRBJ2-1, with a tentative D call TRBD2 (7 bases). This CDR3 contains 18 residues. The germline V and J ends were trimmed by 6 bases and 3 bases, with 24 bases remaining between them. CDR3 in DNA: TGTGCCAGCAGCTTCGGAGGGACACGGGGGGATTTCTACAATGAGCAGTTCTTC. Protein product: CASSFGGTRGDFYNEQFF.

This clonotype was found once. A much larger clone sits a single nucleotide away, making a read error possible. The rearrangement links TRBV9 to TRBJ2-5; possibly TRBD1 for D (5 bases). With 10 bases removed from V and 9 bases from J, the gap between germline ends came to 22 bases. The CDR3 is made up of 13 amino acids. Per the germline V gene, CDR1 is SGDLS and CDR2 is YYNGEE. The CDR3 sequence: CACGRDSNQPQYF. DNA of the CDR3: TGTGCCTGCGGCAGGGATAGCAATCAGCCCCAGTACTTC.

Remarks on this clonotype: The missing conserved phenylalanine or tryptophan at the end of this CDR3 makes a read error likely. The chain recombines TRBV12-3 or TRBV12-4 with TRBJ1-1, with 8 bases identical to TRBD1. The CDR3 length is 15 residues. After removal of 5 bases from V and 0 bases from J, the junction contained 5 bases not matched to a gene. DNA of the CDR3: TGTGCCAGCAGTCGGGGGACAGGCATGAACACTGAAGCTTTCTGT. Its protein is CASSRGTGMNTEAFC.

The sample holds many counts of this clonotype. The gene calls are TRBV19 and TRBJ2-7, with a weak D call TRBD1 (6 bases). Germline V gene data show CDR1 as LNHDA and CDR2 as SQIVND (reference sequence). V lost 3 bases to trimming and J lost 2 bases, with 11 bases between them. This CDR3 has 14 amino acids. The CDR3 here is CASSISTGPYEQYF. DNA for the CDR3: TGTGCCAGTAGTATCTCGACAGGACCCTACGAGCAGTACTTC.

Concerning this clonotype: It may be a read error: a sequence one base away is much more abundant. This sequence joins TRBV7-2 and TRBJ1-4; 7 bases agree with TRBD1. CDR3 length: 14 residues. The germline gives CDR1 SGHTA, CDR2 FQGNSA. CDR3 in amino acids: CASSRDRAREKLLF. DNA for the CDR3: TGTGCCAGCAGCCGAGACAGGGCCAGGGAAAAACTGCTTTTT.